This is a list of T cell receptor beta chains from one sample in a study of OX40 agonist ivuxolimab in advanced cancers. Some clones are missing from TCRdb's copy, which holds only in-frame ones; the method was immunoSEQ multiplex PCR. Found here are tens of thousands of clones, 89% of them singletons; the top ten hold around 40%. The material was CD4+ or CD8+ T cells sorted from blood, obtained in a trial of the OX40 agonist ivuxolimab. The receptors stem from an adult with an advanced solid tumor such as melanoma, head and neck, liver or kidney cancer. Each CDR3 is given with its conserved first and last residue. A D gene is named only where the DNA matches it firmly. A row's size may be missing; if present it is once, few, many or a size class.

12	TRBV7-8	TRBD1	TRBJ2-7	NA	CASRGQGVEQYF	TGTGCCAGCAGAGGACAGGGTGTAGAGCAGTACTTC
14	TRBV5-1	NA	TRBJ1-1	NA	CASTGGAKVTEAFF	TGCGCCAGCACCGGGGGGGCGAAAGTCACTGAAGCTTTCTTT
16	TRBV7-9	TRBD1	TRBJ1-2	once	CASSPFLTGENYGYTF	TGTGCCAGCAGCCCTTTTTTGACAGGGGAGAACTATGGCTACACCTTC
18	TRBV9	NA	TRBJ2-7	few	CASSPKVGRGRISYEQYF	TGTGCCAGCAGCCCAAAGGTCGGCAGGGGAAGGATCTCCTACGAGCAGTACTTC
16	TRBV11-2	NA	TRBJ1-1	NA	CASSLDSAGVSTEAFF	TGTGCCAGCAGCTTAGATTCGGCAGGGGTCAGCACTGAAGCTTTCTTT
16	TRBV28	NA	TRBJ1-5	NA	CASSLKQGKSNQPQHF	TGTGCCAGCAGTTTGAAACAGGGTAAGAGCAATCAGCCCCAGCATTTT
18	TRBV27	TRBD2	TRBJ2-3	NA	CASSLDWTRSIRGDTQYF	TGTGCCAGCAGTTTAGATTGGACTAGGAGTATTCGCGGGGATACGCAGTATTTT
14	TRBV27	TRBD1	TRBJ2-7	NA	CASSFGTGGFEQYF	TGTGCCAGCAGTTTCGGGACAGGGGGCTTCGAGCAGTACTTC
15	TRBV7-6	TRBD2	TRBJ2-7	NA	CASSLAVRGGYEQYF	TGTGCCAGCAGCCTGGCCGTGCGGGGGGGATACGAGCAGTACTTC
13	TRBV30	NA	TRBJ1-1	few	CAWSPGPGTEAFF	TGTGCCTGGAGTCCGGGACCTGGGACTGAAGCTTTCTTT
13	TRBV4-3	NA	TRBJ1-3	NA	CASSQVPPVEAYF	TGCGCCAGCAGCCAAGTTCCCCCGGTCGAGGCATATTTT
13	TRBV28	NA	TRBJ1-6	NA	CASSFGRRSPLHF	TGTGCCAGCAGTTTTGGCAGGAGGTCACCCCTCCACTTT
14	TRBV7-9	NA	TRBJ2-2	once	CASSLVQGIGELFF	TGTGCCAGCAGCTTAGTGCAGGGGATCGGGGAGCTGTTTTTT
18	TRBV25-1	NA	TRBJ2-7	NA	CASSEYFPVGGAGYEQYF	TGTGCCAGCAGTGAATATTTCCCTGTTGGGGGCGCGGGGTACGAGCAGTACTTC
11	TRBV7-8	NA	TRBJ2-5	NA	CASSTHQGQYF	TGTGCCAGCAGCACCCACCAGGGCCAGTACTTC
15	TRBV9	NA	TRBJ2-3	NA	CASSVESGGTDTQYF	TGTGCCAGCAGCGTAGAATCGGGGGGCACAGATACGCAGTATTTT